The clone carrying this T cell receptor (beta chain) came up a few times. Unique molecular identifiers were used in preparing the TCRbeta library. Using its own MiXCR run on the PCR reads, TCRdb lists one record per CDR3 protein. The repertoire holds around 380,000 distinct CDR3 sequences, with 11% as singletons. The sample is drawn from a study of T-cell reconstitution after alpha-beta-depleted transplantation in children. The V and J ends lost 4 bases and 5 bases, in that order; junction bases with no gene match: 7. This CDR3 has 15 residues. CDR1 and CDR2 from the germline V gene are LGHNA and YSLEER.

This sample comprised PBMCs from the stem cell graft donor, obtained from the stem cell graft. The chain couples TRBV4-3 to TRBJ1-4; 7 nucleotides line up with TRBD1. This clonotype was obtained from a human donor who donated a stem cell graft to a child with acute myeloid leukemia. For the CDR3, the DNA is TGCGCCAGCAGCCCAGGTCGGGACAGAAATGAAAAACTGTTTTTT. Translated, it gives CASSPGRDRNEKLFF.